The 10 T cell receptor beta chains below were found in one sample sequenced in a study of control samples from healthy donors and cancer patients. Repertoires were generated with immunoSEQ multiplex PCR, while TCRdb's copy carries only in-frame clones and drops some. This sample yields thousands of clones, of which roughly 91% are seen a single time; about 20% belongs to the top ten. The specimen sequenced was PBMCs. The receptors stem from a man in his 60s with colorectal cancer.

The chain combines TRBV4-1 with TRBJ2-5; no reliable D call. The ends were cut back, 0 bases at V and 0 bases at J, with 8 bases in the middle. This CDR3 region has 15 residues. CDR1 MGHRA and CDR2 YSYEKL come from the germline V gene. CDR3 loop: CASSQDWLYQETQYF. In DNA form, the CDR3 reads TGCGCCAGCAGCCAAGACTGGCTGTACCAAGAGACCCAGTACTTC.

The chain combines TRBV7-9 with TRBJ2-3, with no clear D. CDR1 SEHNR and CDR2 FQNEAQ come from the germline V gene (reference sequence). Trimming cost V 4 bases and J 0 bases, with 14 bases left between them. The CDR3 loop spans 16 amino acids. The CDR3 region has the DNA TGTGCCAGCAGCTCTAGGACGTCCCCAAGCACAGATACGCAGTATTTT. This codes for CASSSRTSPSTDTQYF.

The rearrangement links TRBV7-8 to TRBJ2-5; D gene ambiguous. The germline CDR1 and CDR2 sequences are SGHVS and FQNEAQ. V lost 5 bases and J lost 5, with 15 bases in between. CDR3 length equals 14 residues. The CDR3 nucleotides are TGTGCCAGCAGCCGAGCGCAATCCGGGGAGACCCAGTACTTC. Translating it yields CASSRAQSGETQYF. Based on the CDR3 plus reference TRBV7-8 and TRBJ2-5, the full variable domain is GAGVSQSPRYKVAKRGQDVALRCDPISGHVSLFWYQQALGQGPEFLTYFQNEAQLDKSGLPSDRFFAERPEGSVSTLKIQRTQQEDSAVYLCASSRAQSGETQYFGPGTRLLVL.

V is TRBV10-3 and J is TRBJ1-3; 7 bases line up with TRBD1. The CDR3 has 15 residues. V gave up 6 bases and J gave up 2 bases; unmatched junction bases: 7. CDR1 is ENHRY, CDR2 SYGVKD, per germline. CDR3 residues: CAIRDDRATGNTIYF. In DNA form, the CDR3 reads TGTGCCATCAGAGACGACAGGGCTACTGGAAACACCATATATTTT.

The chain has TRBV29-1 and TRBJ1-3; TRBD1 might be the D (6 bases). The V end lost 7 bases, the J end lost 4 bases, and 17 bases lay between the germline ends. Germline values: CDR1 SQVTM, CDR2 ANQGSEA. This CDR3 has 14 residues. The CDR3 DNA is TGCAGCGCCTCAGGGGAGTTGTGGGGAAACACCATATATTTT. Its translation: CSASGELWGNTIYF.

The chain uses TRBV10-3 and TRBJ2-3; D is unclear. Germline lookup yields CDR1 ENHRY and CDR2 SYGVKD. The CDR3 is 17 residues long. The V end lost 2 bases, the J end lost 1 base, and 16 bases lay between the germline ends. The CDR3 region has the DNA TGTGCCATCAGTGAGACTCAAGCGTCCACCCGCACAGATACGCAGTATTTT. Encoded protein: CAISETQASTRTDTQYF.

The rearrangement links TRBV12-3 or TRBV12-4 to TRBJ2-2; no definite D call. Between the trimmed V and J ends, which lost 6 bases and 6 bases, there was a span of 11 bases. The CDR3 has 13 residues. CDR3 in DNA: TGTGCCAGCAGCCCCCGCTTTCCCGGGGAGCTGTTTTTT. Residues: CASSPRFPGELFF.

The chain is built from TRBV4-1 and TRBJ1-1; D is ambiguous. The CDR3 has 20 amino acids. V was pared by 2 bases and J by 0 bases, with 25 bases between. Germline V lookup: CDR1 MGHRA, CDR2 YSYEKL. CDR3 coding DNA: TGCGCCAGCAGCCAACCCGGGTTTGTGGGGAGAACCCAACTGAACACTGAAGCTTTCTTT. Translation gives CASSQPGFVGRTQLNTEAFF.

This chain connects TRBV2 to TRBJ2-7; D is possibly TRBD1 or TRBD2 (5 bases each). The germline V gene encodes CDR1 SNHLY and CDR2 FYNNEI. This CDR3 has 15 residues. Trimming pared 0 bases from V and 2 bases from J, leaving 11 bases between. DNA for the CDR3: TGTGCCAGCAGTGAAGCGCCGGGACCCCCCTACGAGCAGTACTTC. It codes for CASSEAPGPPYEQYF.

The J gene is TRBJ1-2, the V gene TRBV28, with a weak D call TRBD1 (6 bases). The CDR3 spans 19 residues. Germline CDR1 and CDR2: MDHEN and SYDVKM. V dropped 4 bases and J dropped 1 base, with 25 bases sitting between them. The CDR3 DNA sequence: TGTGCCAGCAGTTCCCCCCGTTACTACTCGCAGGGGCATAACTATGGCTACACCTTC. It specifies CASSSPRYYSQGHNYGYTF.